The 3 T cell receptor beta chains given below trace back to one sample, sequenced in a study of cytomegalovirus exposure and HLA in healthy donors. The PCR made use of 60 Vbeta and 13 Jbeta primers. TCRdb's table, derived via immunoSEQ multiplex PCR, lists solely in-frame clones and lacks some. The repertoire holds fewer than 200,000 clones, 60% to 80% seen once, with over 4% in the top ten. Material for sequencing was PBMCs. The receptors were sampled from a male donor in good health and CMV-seronegative.

This clone was counted between two and nine times. The chain recombines TRBV28 with TRBJ2-3, with D unclear. The CDR3 is 12 amino acids. V was trimmed by 5 bases and J by 2 bases, leaving 5 bases between them. The germline V gene encodes CDR1 MDHEN and CDR2 SYDVKM. The DNA of the CDR3 is TGTGCCAGCAGTCTCTCCACAGATACGCAGTATTTT. Its protein is CASSLSTDTQYF.

The J gene is TRBJ1-4, the V gene TRBV28; D is undetermined. V shed 2 bases and J shed 10 bases, with 11 bases lying between them. The germline V gene encodes CDR1 MDHEN and CDR2 SYDVKM. This CDR3 has 13 amino acids. The CDR3 loop reads CASSLDTAAKLFF. DNA of the CDR3: TGTGCCAGCAGTTTAGACACCGCCGCAAAACTGTTTTTT.

The V and J genes are TRBV7-2 and TRBJ1-4; D is possibly TRBD1 (5 bases). Germline loops: CDR1 SGHTA, CDR2 FQGNSA. The CDR3 loop spans 15 amino acids. V lost 5 bases and J lost 7, with 17 bases in between. As DNA, the CDR3 is TGTGCCAGCAGCGTTGCGGGGGTGGCGACTGAAAAACTGTTTTTT. Amino acid sequence: CASSVAGVATEKLFF.